This T cell receptor beta chain was observed in a study of beta chain features in type 1 diabetes. Study-wide results and caveats: Individuals with type 1 diabetes displayed fewer insertions and more deletions at VDJ junctions. Equally in patients and controls, PCR might preferentially amplify shorter templates.

Germline V gives CDR1 ENHRY, CDR2 SYGVKD. Between the trimmed V and J ends, which lost 11 bases and 1 base, there was a span of 19 bases. The CDR3 is 15 residues long. About this clone itself: Its antigen remains unknown.

Sequencing targeted expressed TCRB transcripts, as all isolated RNA had been reverse transcribed. The assay was immunoSEQ multiplex PCR, and TCRdb's table has in-frame clones only and misses some. The repertoire has around 160,000 clones, under 60% of them found once; the top ten carry around 0.42%. This receptor was taken from a man aged 18 to 29 in good health. The sample consisted of Tregs from blood. The chain joins TRBV10-3 to TRBJ2-3; weak D call: TRBD2 (8 bases). The CDR3 region has the DNA TGTGCCTCACAGGGGCTAGCGGGTCGCACAGATACGCAGTATTTT. Translation gives CASQGLAGRTDTQYF.